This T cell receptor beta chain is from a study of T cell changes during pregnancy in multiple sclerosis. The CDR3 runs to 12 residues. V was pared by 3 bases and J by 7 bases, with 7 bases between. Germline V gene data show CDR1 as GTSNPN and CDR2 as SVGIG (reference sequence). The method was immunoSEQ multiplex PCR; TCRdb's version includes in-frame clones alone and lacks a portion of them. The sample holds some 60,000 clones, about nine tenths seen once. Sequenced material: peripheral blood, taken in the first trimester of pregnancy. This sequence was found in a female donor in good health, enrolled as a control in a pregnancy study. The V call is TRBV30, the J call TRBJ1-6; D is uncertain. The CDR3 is CAWRHTNSPLHF. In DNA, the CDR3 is TGTGCCTGGAGACATACCAATTCACCCCTCCACTTT.